This T cell receptor (beta chain) was documented in a study of human T cells and chemical hapten exposure (dated by TCRdb to the early 2020s). With respect to the entire study: For sensitization, 2% DPC in acetone was applied to a 2 cm by 2 cm area of upper inner arm skin. Weekly therapeutic DPC doses were additionally applied to the scalp of patients throughout the roughly 24-week study period. Patch testing was performed on the upper back with Finn chambers containing 0.01% DPC, and the patch tests were scored after 6 days according to International Contact Dermatitis Research Group standards. The patient cohort, mostly female, included alopecia areata with under or over 50% scalp involvement, alopecia totalis and alopecia universalis. Libraries were combined into a pool for sequencing, and differences in TCR yield between samples came mainly from small differences in library volumes within the pool. In alopecia patients, the study followed how the peripheral blood TCR repertoire changed in vivo over primary and secondary sensitization to diphenylcyclopropenone (DPC), a hapten. Patient blood was sampled pre-sensitization (week 0) and at 2, 6 and about 24 weeks after DPC sensitization. Blood for TCR sequencing was provided by twenty-nine alopecia patients at one to four time points (pre-sensitization, 2, 6 and 24 weeks). What the research found in general, with its limitations: The number of TCRs above 1 in 1000 frequency did not change with DPC sensitization; there was no evidence of global repertoire structure alterations. Patch test score was positively correlated with the number of PT1 expanded TCRs, with significance at thresholds 8, 16 and 32 but not at 4. After repeated subsampling, the strength of the expansion versus patch-test correlation and the threshold at which it became significant changed. Because all patients had alopecia, a presumed autoimmune disease, the immune response of the patients might differ from that of healthy individuals. Significantly more large CDR3 similarity clusters were formed by expanded TCRs than by pre-sensitization or healthy control sets, consistent with antigen-driven responses.

Details on this clonotype: It lacks a known antigen. The input lacks base qualities; no much larger clone sits a single base away.

Interpreted using the paper, the time point label stands for: patch test 2, 6 weeks after DPC sensitization. In the paper's terms, the treatment or condition label means: therapeutic diphenylcyclopropenone sensitization with weekly scalp DPC. At each patch-test visit, blood was drawn before the patch test was applied. Patients were considered eligible if aged 18 to 70, diagnosed with alopecia and deemed suitable for DPC therapy, and patients were excluded if pregnant. Total RNA was extracted from unfractionated whole blood that had been collected in Tempus Blood RNA tubes. Cut back by 1 base and 3 bases, the V and J ends lie 10 bases apart. The CDR3 goes from the cysteine to the phenylalanine over 15 residues. Only the CDR3 portion is preserved as DNA: 45 bases, with reading frame beginning at the first base. As encoded in the germline V gene, CDR1 is LGHNA while CDR2 is YSLEER. The library was generated by RACE. Sequencing was carried out with a NextSeq 500. During library preparation, unique molecular identifiers were attached to individual cDNA molecules so that TCRs could be counted quantitatively and reproducibly. Each blood RNA sample was used to sequence both TCR alpha and TCR beta chains. Per the source publication's procedure: A median of about 87,000 TCRs per sample was observed, with a range of 23,224 to 690,600. V, J and CDR3 annotation of the TCR reads was carried out using the Decombinator software suite. Every sample was subsampled to the same number of TCRs (28,000) for the PS versus PT1 abundance plots. TCRs were defined as expanded if absent before sensitization and observed at least eight times at the 2-week time point. TCRdb reprocessed the public reads (quality trimming at Q25 with fastp, clone calling with MiXCR) and kept in-frame beta chains. Each CDR3 protein gets just one entry, which takes the most common genes and DNA from the rows behind it. TCRdb, rather than the study authors, made the V and J calls. The sample records fewer than 85,000 distinct CDR3 sequences, around 9.6% of which are singletons. Together, the top ten hold under 2.5% of the sample.

This clonotype was sampled from a woman under 40 with alopecia areata. Some clones in this sample may be carry-over from other donors' samples. The chain uses TRBV4-3 and TRBJ2-1, with the D gene call left open. The sample consisted of whole blood, taken in connection with sensitization to the hapten diphenylcyclopropenone (DPC). The nucleotides are TGCGCCAGCAGCCAAGTAACGGCCCTCTACAATGAGCAGTTCTTC. This encodes CASSQVTALYNEQFF.